These 24 T cell receptor beta chains came from one sample sequenced in a study of T cell responses to AZD1222 COVID-19 vaccine. Method: immunoSEQ multiplex PCR; TCRdb's copy keeps in-frame clones and lacks some. The data contain 78,000 or so clones, 60% to 85% of them singletons. The specimen was peripheral blood, collected 28 days after the second AZD1222 dose. The receptors shown here come from an adult who received the AZD1222 COVID-19 vaccine.

This clone came up once. This rearrangement joins TRBV5-1 to TRBJ1-4; the D gene is possibly TRBD1 (6 bases). The CDR3 loop spans 15 amino acids. From germline, CDR1 is SGHRS and CDR2 YFSETQ. Trimming shortened V by 2 bases and J by 3 bases, and 11 bases separated the two germline ends. The CDR3 here is CASSFLTGPNEKLFF. CDR3 nucleotide sequence: TGCGCCAGCAGCTTTTTGACAGGACCTAATGAAAAACTGTTTTTT.

CDR3 protein: CASSLESALSSYNEQFF. The CDR3 DNA sequence: TGTGCCAGCAGCTTGGAAAGCGCCTTGAGCTCCTACAATGAGCAGTTCTTC. The chain couples TRBV5-4 to TRBJ2-1, with unresolved D. Looked up from germline, CDR1 is SGHNT and CDR2 is YYREEE (reference sequence). This CDR3 has 17 amino acids. Between the trimmed V and J ends, which lost 0 bases and 0 bases, there was a span of 13 bases.

This clone was observed a few times. The CDR3 sequence: CASSSQGLRVSTEAFF. The CDR3 DNA follows: TGCGCCAGCAGCTCGCAGGGGCTTAGGGTTTCCACTGAAGCTTTCTTT. The chain carries TRBV5-1 and TRBJ1-1; D possibly corresponds to TRBD1 (6 bases). This CDR3 region has 16 residues. Germline CDR1 and CDR2: SGHRS and YFSETQ. V lost 3 bases and J 4 bases, leaving 19 bases between the germline ends.

The rearrangement joins TRBV30 to TRBJ2-3, with 12 bases that match TRBD1. This CDR3 is built from 15 residues. Germline V lookup: CDR1 GTSNPN, CDR2 SVGIG (reference sequence). V was clipped by 3 bases and J by 5 bases; unmatched bases: 6. The CDR3 protein is CAWRTGTGGIDTQYF. CDR3 sequence (DNA): TGTGCCTGGAGGACCGGGACAGGGGGCATAGATACGCAGTATTTT.

The chain has TRBV5-8 and TRBJ2-7, with D uncertain. The V and J ends lost 2 bases and 3 bases respectively, with 6 bases between them. This CDR3 contains 12 residues. Germline CDR1 SGHTS, CDR2 YDEGEE. CDR3 residues: CASSLISYEQYF. The DNA of the CDR3 is TGTGCCAGCAGCTTAATTAGCTACGAGCAGTACTTC.

The chain is built from TRBV5-5 and TRBJ2-2; 8 nucleotides match TRBD1. The CDR3 runs to 15 residues. The V gene end was trimmed by 4 bases and the J gene end by 4 bases; junction bases not matched to a gene: 6. Germline V CDR1 and CDR2: SGHKS, YYEKEE (reference sequence). The CDR3 DNA sequence: TGTGCCAGCAGCACCCGGGACAGGAGCACCGGGGAGCTGTTTTTT. It specifies CASSTRDRSTGELFF.

The chain is built from TRBV6-6 and TRBJ2-5; the match to TRBD2 covers 11 bases. Germline CDR1 reads MNHNY; CDR2 reads SVGAGI (reference sequence). Losses at the gene ends were 7 bases for V and 5 bases for J; bases not matched to a gene: 9. This CDR3 spans 15 amino acids. The CDR3 region has the DNA TGTGCCAGCACCTTAGCGGGGGGGCCTAAGGAGACCCAGTACTTC. Amino acid sequence: CASTLAGGPKETQYF.

The chain carries TRBV10-2 and TRBJ2-7; 7 nucleotides agree with TRBD1. CDR1 is WSHSY and CDR2 is SAAADI in the germline V gene. This CDR3 spans 14 amino acids. Trimming removed 4 bases from V and 0 bases from J; junction bases left unmatched: 3. CDR3 residues: CASSGRDSSYEQYF. The CDR3 nucleotides are TGCGCCAGCAGTGGCCGGGACAGCTCCTACGAGCAGTACTTC.

The rearrangement uses TRBV7-2 and TRBJ2-5, with 10 bases fitting TRBD2. J was trimmed by 4 bases and V by 5 bases; bases with no gene match: 4. Germline lookup yields CDR1 SGHTA and CDR2 FQGNSA. The CDR3 is made up of 14 amino acids. CDR3 in DNA: TGTGCCAGCAGCACTAGGACTAGCGGAGAGACCCAGTACTTC. Translation gives CASSTRTSGETQYF.

The chain links TRBV18 to TRBJ2-7; D is unclear. This CDR3 spans 14 amino acids. Germline values: CDR1 KGHSH, CDR2 LQKENI. V was cut by 1 base and J by 5 bases, with 12 bases left in between. CDR3 DNA sequence: TGTGCCAGCTCACCACTCCAGGAGCAGGACGAGCAGTACTTC. It is translated as CASSPLQEQDEQYF.

This clone was counted a single time. This chain uses TRBV24-1 with TRBJ2-1; 7 nucleotides match TRBD2. The trim removed 10 bases at V and 0 bases at J, leaving 5 bases unmatched. The CDR3 has 14 amino acids. CDR1 is KGHDR and CDR2 is SFDVKD in the germline V gene. As DNA, the CDR3 is TGTGCCACGGGGGGGGGACTCTCCTACAATGAGCAGTTCTTC. Protein sequence: CATGGGLSYNEQFF.

The rearrangement uses TRBV27 and TRBJ2-4; the D is unclear. Germline CDR1 and CDR2: MNHEY and SMNVEV (reference sequence). Trimming left V 2 bases short and J 8 bases short, with 1 base between. The CDR3 spans 10 residues. CDR3 residues: CASSLHIQYF. The CDR3 DNA reads as TGTGCCAGCAGTTTACACATTCAGTACTTC.

V usage is TRBV5-5 and J usage is TRBJ1-5; a possible D gene is TRBD1 (5 bases). Germline-derived CDR1 and CDR2 are SGHKS and YYEKEE (reference sequence). CDR3 length equals 15 residues. V gave up 6 bases and J gave up 2 bases, with 15 bases separating them. The CDR3 here is CASNHPGSRNQPQHF. The CDR3 region has the DNA TGTGCCAGCAATCATCCAGGGAGCCGCAATCAGCCCCAGCATTTT.

The rearrangement links TRBV7-2 to TRBJ2-5, with D perhaps TRBD2 (6 bases). With 1 base removed from V and 5 bases from J, the gap between germline ends came to 11 bases. Germline V CDR1 and CDR2: SGHTA, FQGNSA. The CDR3 consists of 14 residues. CDR3 DNA sequence: TGTGCCAGCAGCTTAGTCGGGGGTGCTGAGACCCAGTACTTC. It is translated as CASSLVGGAETQYF.

The V call is TRBV28, the J call TRBJ2-7, with D possibly TRBD2 on 6 matching bases. This CDR3 comprises 11 residues. V gave up 5 bases and J gave up 6 bases, with 8 bases separating them. Germline lookup yields CDR1 MDHEN and CDR2 SYDVKM. The CDR3 bases are TGTGCCAGCAGTAGTAGCGGCGAGCAGTACTTC. Its translation: CASSSSGEQYF.

The chain links TRBV12-5 to TRBJ2-1; 7 positions match TRBD1. Unmatched junction bases numbered 2, after V lost 6 bases and J lost 6 bases. CDR3 length equals 12 residues. Germline V gene sequence: CDR1 LGHNT, CDR2 FRNRAP. This chain's CDR3 is CASGWTGNEQFF. CDR3 bases: TGTGCTAGTGGGTGGACAGGCAATGAGCAGTTCTTC.

This clone was observed a few times. V gene TRBV19 combines with J gene TRBJ1-1; D possibly corresponds to TRBD1 (5 bases). This CDR3 spans 15 amino acids. CDR1 is LNHDA, CDR2 SQIVND, per germline (reference sequence). Trimming shortened V by 3 bases and J by 4 bases, and 15 bases separated the two germline ends. The CDR3 loop reads CASSIDSISGTEAFF. The CDR3 coding sequence is TGTGCCAGTAGTATCGACAGTATTTCGGGCACTGAAGCTTTCTTT.

CDR3 coding DNA: TGTGCCAGTAGTATAGAGGGAGCAGGGAGCTCCTACGAGCAGTACTTC. It yields the protein CASSIEGAGSSYEQYF. The chain uses TRBV19 and TRBJ2-7, with D perhaps matching TRBD1 or TRBD2 (5 bases each). The CDR3 contains 16 residues. Trimming left V 0 bases short and J 0 bases short, with 12 bases between. The germline V gene has CDR1 LNHDA and CDR2 SQIVND (reference sequence).

The chain has TRBV6-1 and TRBJ1-2, with TRBD1 matching 9 bases. V lost 1 base to trimming and J lost 8 bases; unmatched junction nucleotides: 11. Germline assignment: CDR1 MNHNS and CDR2 SASEGT. This CDR3 has 16 residues. CDR3 DNA sequence: TGTGCCAGCAGTGAAGGAGGGACAGGGAATGTGGGGGGCTACACCTTC. Translation gives CASSEGGTGNVGGYTF.

The rearrangement links TRBV28 to TRBJ1-1; the D gene is possibly TRBD1 (6 bases). V was shortened by 3 bases and J by 3 bases, with 11 bases between the two germline ends. CDR1 MDHEN and CDR2 SYDVKM come from the germline V gene. CDR3 length: 14 amino acids. The CDR3 here is CASSFWGADTEAFF. The CDR3 DNA sequence: TGTGCCAGCAGTTTCTGGGGGGCGGACACTGAAGCTTTCTTT.

The rearrangement uses TRBV12-3 or TRBV12-4 and TRBJ1-1; D remains ambiguous. V was cut by 8 bases and J by 2 bases, with 12 bases left in between. The CDR3 spans 13 residues. The CDR3 DNA reads TGTGCCAGCCAGGCAGTCCCAAACACTGAAGCTTTCTTT. Protein sequence: CASQAVPNTEAFF.

J is TRBJ1-4 and V is TRBV5-4; the D gene is possibly TRBD1 (6 bases). Germline V CDR1 and CDR2: SGHNT, YYREEE (reference sequence). V shed 4 bases and J shed 5 bases, with 15 bases lying between them. The CDR3 totals 15 residues. The CDR3 region is CASSQAETGNEKLFF. The CDR3 region has the DNA TGTGCCAGCAGCCAAGCAGAAACAGGGAATGAAAAACTGTTTTTT.

This chain uses TRBV7-2 with TRBJ1-6; 8 nucleotides align to TRBD1. This CDR3 spans 15 amino acids. With 1 base clipped from V and 6 bases from J, the junction kept 2 bases outside the gene matches. Germline V gene data show CDR1 as SGHTA and CDR2 as FQGNSA. CDR3 protein: CASSLGTGTNSPLHF. The DNA of the CDR3 is TGTGCCAGCAGCTTAGGGACAGGGACTAATTCACCCCTCCACTTT. The full variable domain, in which reference TRBV7-2 and TRBJ1-6 provide the parts outside the CDR3, is GAGVSQSPSNKVTEKGKDVELRCDPISGHTALYWYRQSLGQGLEFLIYFQGNSAPDKSGLPSDRFSAERTGGSVSTLTIQRTQQEDSAVYLCASSLGTGTNSPLHFGNGTRLTVT.

A single count supports this clone. This chain uses TRBV6-5 with TRBJ2-7; 8 bases line up with TRBD1. With 9 bases clipped from V and 5 bases from J, the junction kept 9 bases outside the gene matches. Germline CDR1 MNHEY, CDR2 SVGAGI. The CDR3 is 13 amino acids. CDR3 sequence: CASTWAGGDEQYF. Written as DNA, the CDR3 is TGTGCCAGTACCTGGGCAGGGGGCGACGAGCAGTACTTC.